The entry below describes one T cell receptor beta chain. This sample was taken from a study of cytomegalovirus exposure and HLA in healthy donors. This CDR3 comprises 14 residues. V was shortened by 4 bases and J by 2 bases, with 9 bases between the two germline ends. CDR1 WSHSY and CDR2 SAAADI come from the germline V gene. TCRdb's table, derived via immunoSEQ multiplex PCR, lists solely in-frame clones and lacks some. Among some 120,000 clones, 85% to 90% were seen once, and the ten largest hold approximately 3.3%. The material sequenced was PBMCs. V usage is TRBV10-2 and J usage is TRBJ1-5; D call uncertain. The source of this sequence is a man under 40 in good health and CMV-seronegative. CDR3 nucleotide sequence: TGCGCCAGCAGTGTTATGGCGGGCAATCAGCCCCAGCATTTT. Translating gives CASSVMAGNQPQHF.